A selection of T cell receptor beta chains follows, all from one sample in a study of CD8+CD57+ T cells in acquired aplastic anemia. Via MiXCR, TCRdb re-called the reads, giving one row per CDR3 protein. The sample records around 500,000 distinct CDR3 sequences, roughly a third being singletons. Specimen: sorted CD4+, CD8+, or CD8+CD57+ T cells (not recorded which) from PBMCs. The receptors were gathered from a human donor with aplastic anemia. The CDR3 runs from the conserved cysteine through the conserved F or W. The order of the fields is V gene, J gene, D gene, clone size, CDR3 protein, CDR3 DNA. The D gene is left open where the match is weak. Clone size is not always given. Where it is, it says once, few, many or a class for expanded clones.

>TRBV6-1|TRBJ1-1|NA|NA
CASSDSLLNTEAFF
TGTGCCAGCAGCGACAGTCTACTGAACACTGAAGCTTTCTTT
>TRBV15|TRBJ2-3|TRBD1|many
CATSRGQGASDTQYF
TGTGCCACCAGCAGAGGACAGGGGGCTTCAGATACGCAGTATTTT
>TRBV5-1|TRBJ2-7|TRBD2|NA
CASSWGGSPDYEQYF
TGCGCCAGCAGCTGGGGAGGGTCACCTGACTACGAGCAGTACTTC
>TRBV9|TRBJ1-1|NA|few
CASSADGPPWGTEAFF
TGTGCCAGCAGCGCCGATGGACCTCCCTGGGGCACTGAAGCTTTCTTT
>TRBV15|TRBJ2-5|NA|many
CATSRDETQYF
TGTGCCACCAGCAGAGACGAGACCCAGTACTTC
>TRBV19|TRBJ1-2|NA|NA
CASSIGRLNYGYTF
TGTGCCAGTAGTATTGGCAGGCTGAACTATGGCTACACCTTC
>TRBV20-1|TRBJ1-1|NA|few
CSARNIDGRNTEAFF
TGCAGTGCTAGAAATATCGACGGGAGAAACACTGAAGCTTTCTTT
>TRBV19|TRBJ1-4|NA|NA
CASRPSGRREEKLFF
TGTGCCAGTAGGCCTTCGGGGAGGAGGGAAGAAAAACTGTTTTTT
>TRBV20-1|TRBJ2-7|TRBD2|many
CSARKLGTSGSEQYF
TGCAGTGCTAGAAAACTCGGGACTAGCGGGAGCGAGCAGTACTTC
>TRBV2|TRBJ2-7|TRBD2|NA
CASRTSGRRHEQYF
TGTGCCAGTAGGACTAGCGGGAGAAGGCACGAGCAGTACTTC
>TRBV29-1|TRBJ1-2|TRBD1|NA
CSVKSRQGGFYGYTF
TGCAGCGTTAAATCCCGACAGGGAGGGTTCTATGGCTACACCTTC
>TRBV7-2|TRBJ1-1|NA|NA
CASSLQGSGTEAFF
TGTGCCAGCAGCTTACAGGGAAGTGGTACTGAAGCTTTCTTT
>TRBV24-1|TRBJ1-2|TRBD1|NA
CATSEPGTANNYGYTF
TGTGCCACCAGTGAGCCCGGGACAGCAAATAACTATGGCTACACCTTC
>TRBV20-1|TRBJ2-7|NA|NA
CSANRPKQGFPYEQYF
TGCAGTGCTAACCGTCCCAAGCAGGGGTTCCCCTACGAGCAGTACTTC
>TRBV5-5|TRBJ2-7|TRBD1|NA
CASSPPTGVDEQYF
TGTGCCAGCAGCCCGCCGACAGGGGTCGACGAGCAGTACTTC
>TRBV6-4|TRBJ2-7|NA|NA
CASRTGTPYEQYF
TGTGCCAGCAGGACAGGTACACCCTACGAGCAGTACTTC
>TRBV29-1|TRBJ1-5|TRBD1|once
CSARQGGNQPQHF
TGCAGCGCCCGACAGGGCGGCAATCAGCCCCAGCATTTT
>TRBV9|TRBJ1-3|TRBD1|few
CASSVYDRGAGNTIYF
TGTGCCAGCAGCGTTTATGACAGGGGTGCTGGAAACACCATATATTTT
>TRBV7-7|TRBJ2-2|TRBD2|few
CASSLAASGSITGELFF
TGTGCTAGCAGCTTAGCTGCTAGCGGGAGTATCACCGGGGAGCTGTTTTTT
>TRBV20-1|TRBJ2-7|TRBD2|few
CSARAQSGTSLNPEQYF
TGCAGTGCTAGAGCGCAATCCGGGACTAGTCTCAACCCCGAGCAGTACTTC
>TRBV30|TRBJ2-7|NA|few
CAWSVRLTLPYEQYF
TGTGCCTGGAGTGTACGATTGACACTTCCCTACGAGCAGTACTTC
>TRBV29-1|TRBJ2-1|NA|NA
CSEHRGGYNKQFF
TGCAGCGAGCACCGGGGTGGGTACAATAAGCAGTTCTTC
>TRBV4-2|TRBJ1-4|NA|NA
CASSQDRDPKHSPKDEKLFF
TGTGCCAGCAGCCAAGATCGGGACCCAAAACACTCCCCCAAGGATGAAAAACTGTTTTTT
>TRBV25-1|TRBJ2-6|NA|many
CASSEIWDSGANVLTF
TGTGCCAGCAGTGAAATCTGGGACTCTGGGGCCAACGTCCTGACTTTC
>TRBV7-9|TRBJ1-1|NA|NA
CASVWRGDTEAFF
TGTGCCAGCGTCTGGCGGGGGGACACTGAAGCTTTCTTT
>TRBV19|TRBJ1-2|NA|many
CASRHGGGSHYGYTF
TGTGCCAGTAGGCATGGAGGAGGATCTCACTATGGCTACACCTTC
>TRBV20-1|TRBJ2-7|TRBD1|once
CSASKVQGQGAHEQYF
TGCAGTGCTTCAAAGGTCCAGGGACAGGGGGCCCACGAGCAGTACTTC
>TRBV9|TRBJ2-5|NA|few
CASSVTLKRETQYF
TGTGCCAGCAGCGTAACCTTAAAAAGAGAGACCCAGTACTTC
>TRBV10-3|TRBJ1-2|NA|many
CASTTSGRAYGYTF
TGTGCCAGCACTACTAGTGGTCGAGCCTATGGCTACACCTTC
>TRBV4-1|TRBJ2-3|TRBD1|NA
CASSHETGGEDTQYF
TGCGCCAGCAGCCACGAGACAGGGGGCGAGGATACGCAGTATTTT
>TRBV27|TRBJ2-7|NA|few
CASSVTSQIGEQYF
TGTGCCAGCAGCGTGACTAGTCAGATAGGGGAGCAGTACTTC
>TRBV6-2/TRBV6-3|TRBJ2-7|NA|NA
CASSMPGLTPEQYF
TGTGCCAGCAGTATGCCGGGCCTCACACCCGAGCAGTACTTC
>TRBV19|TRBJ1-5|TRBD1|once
CASNPGQGYQPQHF
TGTGCCAGTAACCCGGGACAGGGGTATCAGCCCCAGCATTTT
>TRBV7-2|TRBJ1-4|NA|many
CASSSNQGSEKLFF
TGTGCCAGCAGCTCGAACCAGGGAAGCGAAAAACTGTTTTTT
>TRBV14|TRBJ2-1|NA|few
CASSATGFNEQFF
TGTGCCAGCAGTGCAACAGGGTTCAATGAGCAGTTCTTC
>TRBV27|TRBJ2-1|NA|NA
CASSYSINNEQFF
TGTGCCAGCAGTTACTCGATCAACAATGAGCAGTTCTTC
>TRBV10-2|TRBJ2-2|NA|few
CASKSGNTGELFF
TGTGCCAGCAAAAGCGGAAACACCGGGGAGCTGTTTTTT
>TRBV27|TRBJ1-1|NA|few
CASRSIPKANTEAFF
TGTGCCAGCAGGTCTATCCCTAAAGCGAACACTGAAGCTTTCTTT
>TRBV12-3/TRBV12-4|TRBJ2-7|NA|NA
CASNPGQGFSYEQYF
TGTGCCAGCAACCCGGGGCAGGGATTTAGCTACGAGCAGTACTTC
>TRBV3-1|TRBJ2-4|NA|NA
CASSHLGQYPYIQYF
TGTGCCAGCAGCCATTTAGGACAATACCCATACATTCAGTACTTC
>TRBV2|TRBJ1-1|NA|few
CASSERAANMNTEAFF
TGTGCCAGCAGTGAACGGGCAGCAAACATGAACACTGAAGCTTTCTTT
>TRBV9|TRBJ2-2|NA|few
CASSVSLSGASTGELFF
TGTGCCAGCAGCGTATCCTTATCAGGGGCGAGCACCGGGGAGCTGTTTTTT
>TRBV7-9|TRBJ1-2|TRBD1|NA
CASRSTGPYGYTF
TGTGCCAGCAGATCGACAGGGCCCTATGGCTACACCTTC
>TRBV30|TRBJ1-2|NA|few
CAWTGAYGYTF
TGTGCCTGGACAGGGGCCTATGGCTACACCTTC
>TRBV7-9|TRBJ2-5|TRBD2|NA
CASSLAVGTSGHGEAQYF
TGTGCCAGCAGCTTAGCGGTTGGTACTAGCGGGCATGGGGAGGCCCAGTACTTC
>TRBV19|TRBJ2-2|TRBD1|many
CASSIAQGTGELFF
TGTGCCAGTAGTATCGCACAGGGGACCGGGGAGCTGTTTTTT
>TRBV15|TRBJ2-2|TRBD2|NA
CATSRDKRGGPMMFF
TGTGCCACCAGCAGAGATAAGAGGGGAGGGCCGATGATGTTTTTT
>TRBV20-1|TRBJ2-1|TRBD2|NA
CSASGRALNEQFF
TGCAGTGCTAGCGGGAGGGCCCTAAATGAGCAGTTCTTC
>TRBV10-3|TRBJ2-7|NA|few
CAISEAAYEQYF
TGTGCCATCAGTGAGGCAGCCTACGAGCAGTACTTC
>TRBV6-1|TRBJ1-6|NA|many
CASKETDNSPLHF
TGTGCCAGCAAGGAGACGGATAATTCACCCCTCCACTTT